These T cell receptor beta chains were read from a single sample in a study of cytomegalovirus exposure and HLA in healthy donors. This table comes from immunoSEQ multiplex PCR, and its TCRdb copy is limited to in-frame clones, with some not included. The sample holds under 200,000 clones; around 84% are singletons and the top ten take 1.7%. The sequenced sample consisted of PBMCs. The receptor source for this set is a woman between 18 and 30 years old in good health and CMV-seronegative. The CDR3 runs from the conserved cysteine through the conserved F or W. D genes are given only for firm matches. Where a row states a size, it is once, few, many or the class of an expanded clone; other rows omit it.

TRBJ1-1	few	-	TRBV18	15	TGTGCCAGCTCACCACCCCCGGGGGGGAGCACTGAAGCTTTCTTT	CASSPPPGGSTEAFF
TRBJ2-2	-	TRBD1	TRBV5-4	16	TGTGCCAGCAGCTTGTGGAGACAGGGGAACACCGGGGAGCTGTTTTTT	CASSLWRQGNTGELFF
TRBJ2-5	-	-	TRBV18	14	TGTGCCAGCTCACCAAATAATCCTCAAGAGACCCAGTACTTC	CASSPNNPQETQYF
TRBJ2-2	-	-	TRBV5-6	15	TGTGCCAGCAGCTTGGGAACAGGGAACACCGGGGAGCTGTTTTTT	CASSLGTGNTGELFF
TRBJ2-5	few	TRBD1	TRBV5-6	16	TGTGCCAGCAGCAAAAAGCGGACAGGACCAGGGGAGACCCAGTACTTC	CASSKKRTGPGETQYF
TRBJ2-2	-	-	TRBV9	17	TGTGCCAGCAGCGCCCCAGGTGAAGGTTCAGGGATCGGGGAGCTGTTTTTT	CASSAPGEGSGIGELFF
TRBJ2-1	-	TRBD2	TRBV19	17	TGTGCCAGTAGAAGGGGACTAGCGGGGGAATCCTACAATGAGCAGTTCTTC	CASRRGLAGESYNEQFF
TRBJ1-5	-	-	TRBV10-1	13	TGCGCCAGCAGTGCAGGGAACAATCAGCCCCAGCATTTT	CASSAGNNQPQHF
TRBJ2-3	-	-	TRBV4-3	16	TGCGCCAGCAGCACGCGACTGGCAGTGAGCACAGATACGCAGTATTTT	CASSTRLAVSTDTQYF
TRBJ1-4	-	-	TRBV2	15	TGTGCCAGCAGCCTAGCGGGGGGCTCCTACGAAAAACTGTTTTTT	CASSLAGGSYEKLFF
TRBJ1-5	-	TRBD1	TRBV29-1	15	TGCAGCGTTGCAACCGGGACAGGGATGGACCAGCCCCAGCATTTT	CSVATGTGMDQPQHF
TRBJ2-5	-	TRBD1	TRBV7-9	15	TGTGCCAGCAGCACCATCTCCACAGGGGTGGAGACCCAGTACTTC	CASSTISTGVETQYF
TRBJ2-7	-	TRBD2	TRBV6-5	16	TGTGCCAGCAGTTTGACTAGCGGGGGAAACTCCTACGAGCAGTACTTC	CASSLTSGGNSYEQYF
TRBJ1-2	-	-	TRBV12-5	11	TGTGCTAGTGGTTTGTATGATGGCTACACCTTC	CASGLYDGYTF
TRBJ2-3	-	TRBD2	TRBV4-2	16	TGTGCCAGCAGCCTCACAGCGGGAGCCGGCACAGATACGCAGTATTTT	CASSLTAGAGTDTQYF
TRBJ2-4	-	TRBD2	TRBV28	19	TGTGCCAGCAGTTTACCGACAGGAGCGTTTAGCGGGAGGGGGAACATTCAGTACTTC	CASSLPTGAFSGRGNIQYF
TRBJ2-7	-	TRBD2	TRBV28	15	TGTGCCAGCAGTTCCCCGCTAGCGGCCTCCTACGAGCAGTACTTC	CASSSPLAASYEQYF
TRBJ2-1	-	TRBD1	TRBV18	15	TGTGCCAGCTCAATCCGGACAGGAGAGAACAATGAGCAGTTCTTC	CASSIRTGENNEQFF
TRBJ2-7	-	-	TRBV7-2	13	TGTGCCAGCAGAGAACAGGGCTCCTACGAGCAGTACTTC	CASREQGSYEQYF
TRBJ2-3	few	TRBD2	TRBV30	15	TGTGCCTGGGAGTTTCCTAGCGGAAGCACAGATACGCAGTATTTT	CAWEFPSGSTDTQYF
TRBJ1-2	-	-	TRBV19	11	TGTGCCTGCCAAAGGGGGTATGGCTACACCTTC	CACQRGYGYTF
TRBJ1-1	-	-	TRBV6-6	16	TGTGCCAGCAGGGCCGTGAACAGGGATTTGTTCACTGAAGCTTTCTTT	CASRAVNRDLFTEAFF
TRBJ2-1	-	-	TRBV7-2	15	TGTGCCAGCAGCTCTCCTGGACTTTCCGCCAAGGAACAGTTCTTC	CASSSPGLSAKEQFF
TRBJ1-2	-	-	TRBV4-1	14	TGCGCCAGCAGACAAATCGGACAGAGCTATGGCTACACCTTC	CASRQIGQSYGYTF
TRBJ1-2	-	TRBD1	TRBV6-5	16	TGTGCCAGCAGTTACAAGTGGGCAGGGGGCTACTATGGCTACACCTTC	CASSYKWAGGYYGYTF
TRBJ1-5	-	TRBD1	TRBV7-2	19	TGTGCCAGCAGCCCCATTAAGGGGTGGGGACAGGGGGGCAATCAGCCCCAGCATTTT	CASSPIKGWGQGGNQPQHF
TRBJ2-1	-	TRBD2	TRBV19	15	TGTGCCAGTAGTATAGGACTAGCCGATTACAATGAGCAGTTCTTC	CASSIGLADYNEQFF
TRBJ1-2	-	-	TRBV28	15	TGTGCCAGCAGTTTACCGGGACACCAGAACTATGGCTACACCTTC	CASSLPGHQNYGYTF
TRBJ1-5	few	TRBD1	TRBV27	15	TGTGCCAGCAGTCCGCGGACAGGGTACAATCAGCCCCAGCATTTT	CASSPRTGYNQPQHF
TRBJ1-2	-	-	TRBV29-1	14	TGCAGCGTTGAACCGCCCACGGGGTTGAGAGGCTACACCTTC	CSVEPPTGLRGYTF
TRBJ1-1	-	-	TRBV5-1	14	TGCGCCAGCCCGCCGGGAGGCGGGAACACTGAAGCTTTCTTT	CASPPGGGNTEAFF
TRBJ2-1	-	TRBD1	TRBV9	14	TGTGCCAGCAGCGAAGGACAGGGGTCGTACGAGCAGTTCTTC	CASSEGQGSYEQFF
TRBJ2-1	-	TRBD1	TRBV2	16	TGTGCCAGCACTAGGCCATCGGGACAGGGGTCCAATGAGCAGTTCTTC	CASTRPSGQGSNEQFF
TRBJ1-1	few	-	TRBV28	11	TGTGCCAGCAGGTGGGGGCCTGAAGCTTTCTTT	CASRWGPEAFF
TRBJ2-2	-	-	TRBV5-1	17	TGCGCCAGCAGCTTGGCCCCGGGAGTACCGGCCACCGGGGAGCTGTTTTTT	CASSLAPGVPATGELFF
TRBJ2-2	-	-	TRBV7-9	16	TGTTCCAGCAGCTTAGTTCGACAGGCACGGGCCGGGGAGCTGTTTTTT	CSSSLVRQARAGELFF
TRBJ2-7	-	-	TRBV28	16	TGTGCCAGCAGTTTGGCGGGGCTACTGAGCTCCTACGAGCAGTACTTC	CASSLAGLLSSYEQYF
TRBJ2-5	-	TRBD2	TRBV5-1	16	TGCGCCAGCAGCAGATCCCCGGGGGGGTACCAAGAGACCCAGTACTTC	CASSRSPGGYQETQYF
TRBJ2-5	-	TRBD2	TRBV7-2	17	TGTGCCAGCAGATCGGGACTAGCGGGAGGATCCATCCAGACCCAGTACTTC	CASRSGLAGGSIQTQYF
TRBJ2-7	-	TRBD2	TRBV5-4	14	TGTGCCAGCAGCTTGATTAGCGGGAGTTACGAGCAGTACTTC	CASSLISGSYEQYF
TRBJ2-1	-	-	TRBV5-1	15	TGCGCCAGCAGTTTGTGGGAGGGGGCCTACAATGAGCAGTTCTTC	CASSLWEGAYNEQFF
TRBJ2-2	-	-	TRBV5-6	15	TGTGCCAGCAGCTTGGACAGCCCGGGGACCGGGGAGCTGTTTTTT	CASSLDSPGTGELFF
TRBJ2-7	-	TRBD1	TRBV4-3	17	TGCGCCAGCAGCCCCCAGTTGTGGCAGGGGGTGATCTACGAGCAGTACTTC	CASSPQLWQGVIYEQYF
TRBJ2-7	-	-	TRBV4-2	15	TGTGCCAGCAGCCAAGGTTCGGGGGTGGAGGGCGAGCAGTACTTC	CASSQGSGVEGEQYF
TRBJ2-1	-	TRBD2	TRBV7-2	14	TGTGCCAGCAGCCCCCCGACTAGCGGGAATGAGCAGTTCTTC	CASSPPTSGNEQFF
TRBJ2-2	-	TRBD2	TRBV4-2	16	TGTGCCAGCAGCGGGTCTAGCGGGAGTACCCCCGGGGAGCTGTTTTTT	CASSGSSGSTPGELFF
TRBJ1-4	-	TRBD1	TRBV5-6	16	TGTGCCAGCAGCACACGACAGGGCCCAACTAATGAAAAACTGTTTTTT	CASSTRQGPTNEKLFF
TRBJ2-1	-	TRBD2	TRBV9	17	TGTGCCAGCAGCGGACTAGCGGGAGGCCCCCCCTACAATGAGCAGTTCTTC	CASSGLAGGPPYNEQFF
TRBJ1-4	few	TRBD1	TRBV11-2	14	TGTGCCAGCAGCCAGACAGGGACTGATGAAAAACTGTTTTTT	CASSQTGTDEKLFF
TRBJ2-3	-	TRBD2	TRBV19	15	TGTGCCAGTAGTCCCCTAGCGGGAGTAACAGATACGCAGTATTTT	CASSPLAGVTDTQYF
TRBJ2-5	-	TRBD2	TRBV7-9	15	TGTGCCAGCAGCTTAGCCGGGACTAGCATTGAGACCCAGTACTTC	CASSLAGTSIETQYF
TRBJ2-1	once	-	TRBV10-1	11	TGCGCCAGCAGCGACGGGGATGAGCAGTTCTTC	CASSDGDEQFF
TRBJ2-2	few	-	TRBV2	14	TGTGCCAGCAGTGTAGCGAGGGACACCGGGGAGCTGTTTTTT	CASSVARDTGELFF
TRBJ2-1	-	TRBD1	TRBV29-1	14	TGCAGCGTTGAGGGACAGGGGGCTGGAAATGAGCAGTTCTTC	CSVEGQGAGNEQFF
TRBJ2-3	-	TRBD1	TRBV28	17	TGTGCCAGCAGTCCACCGGACAGGGGAACTTTGACAGATACGCAGTATTTT	CASSPPDRGTLTDTQYF